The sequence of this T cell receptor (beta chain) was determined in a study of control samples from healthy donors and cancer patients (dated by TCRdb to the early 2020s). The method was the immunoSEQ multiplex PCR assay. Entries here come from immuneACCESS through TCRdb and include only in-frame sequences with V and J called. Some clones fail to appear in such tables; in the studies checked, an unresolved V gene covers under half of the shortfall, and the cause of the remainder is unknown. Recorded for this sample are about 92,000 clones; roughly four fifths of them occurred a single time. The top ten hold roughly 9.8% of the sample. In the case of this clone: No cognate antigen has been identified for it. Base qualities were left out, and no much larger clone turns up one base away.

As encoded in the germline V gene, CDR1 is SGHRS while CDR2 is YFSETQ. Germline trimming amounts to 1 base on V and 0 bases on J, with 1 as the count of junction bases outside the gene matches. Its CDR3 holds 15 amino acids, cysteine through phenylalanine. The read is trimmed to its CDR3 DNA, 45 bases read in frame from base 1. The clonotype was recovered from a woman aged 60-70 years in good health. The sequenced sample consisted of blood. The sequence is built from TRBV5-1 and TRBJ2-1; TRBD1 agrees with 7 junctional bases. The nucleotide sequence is TGCGCCAGCAGCTTGACAGGGGCCTCCTACAATGAGCAGTTCTTC. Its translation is CASSLTGASYNEQFF.